Listed below are T cell receptor beta chains from one sample, sequenced in a study of identical twins. TCRdb fed the 5' RACE reads into MiXCR, producing one record per CDR3 protein. The table includes some 500,000 distinct CDR3 sequences, roughly 9.5% detected once. The sample was also linked to a second study, of yellow fever vaccine responses in identical twins.

Sequenced: PBMCs. These receptors were collected from a woman aged 18-35 years in good health. The CDR3 runs from the conserved cysteine through the conserved F or W. D genes are given only for firm matches. For some rows the clone size is stated as once, few or many, or as a class when expanded; others skip it.

j_call clone_size v_call d_call cdr3_aa cdr3_nt
TRBJ2-3 NA TRBV3-1 NA CASSQGPLGVTDTQYF TGTGCCAGCAGCCAAGGCCCTTTGGGGGTCACAGATACGCAGTATTTT
TRBJ1-1 NA TRBV7-9 TRBD1 CASSAKGTGETEAFF TGTGCCAGCAGCGCGAAGGGGACAGGGGAAACTGAAGCTTTCTTT
TRBJ2-1 many TRBV15 TRBD1 CATSRTGFESYNEQFF TGTGCCACCAGCAGGACAGGGTTTGAATCCTACAATGAGCAGTTCTTC
TRBJ2-1 NA TRBV5-3 NA CARSTDYLLYNEQFF TGTGCCAGAAGCACAGACTACCTTCTGTACAATGAGCAGTTCTTC
TRBJ2-7 many TRBV6-1 TRBD1 CASRLRDRGSYEQYF TGTGCCAGCAGACTCCGGGACAGGGGGTCCTACGAGCAGTACTTC
TRBJ2-1 many TRBV10-3 NA CAISGDGDSSYNEQFF TGTGCCATCAGTGGGGACGGGGATTCATCCTACAATGAGCAGTTCTTC
TRBJ1-6 many TRBV5-1 NA CASSPGLESSYNSPLHF TGCGCCAGCAGCCCAGGACTTGAGAGCTCCTATAATTCACCCCTCCACTTT
TRBJ2-5 few TRBV11-2 TRBD2 CASSRIIPGLAGGETQYF TGTGCCAGCAGCCGAATCATCCCGGGACTAGCGGGGGGAGAGACCCAGTACTTC
TRBJ2-1 many TRBV6-1 TRBD1 CASKRTGGAYNEQFF TGTGCCAGCAAACGGACAGGGGGCGCCTACAATGAGCAGTTCTTC
TRBJ2-7 NA TRBV27 TRBD2 CASSLSLGTISYEQYF TGTGCCAGCAGTTTATCGTTAGGGACTATCTCCTACGAGCAGTACTTC
TRBJ2-3 few TRBV6-1 NA CASTRGMMSTDTQYF TGTGCCAGCACTCGGGGTATGATGAGCACAGATACGCAGTATTTT
TRBJ2-3 few TRBV12-5 TRBD1 CASMKGQGVTDTQYF TGTGCTAGCATGAAAGGACAGGGGGTGACAGATACGCAGTATTTT
TRBJ1-4 NA TRBV5-1 TRBD1 CASSPQGANEKLFF TGCGCCAGCAGCCCACAGGGGGCTAATGAAAAACTGTTTTTT
TRBJ1-5 many TRBV12-3/TRBV12-4 TRBD1 CASSLGDRGDQPQHF TGTGCCAGCAGTTTAGGAGACAGGGGTGATCAGCCCCAGCATTTT
TRBJ1-6 few TRBV10-3 TRBD1 CAISRTGLNSPLHF TGTGCCATCAGTAGGACAGGACTAAATTCACCCCTCCACTTT